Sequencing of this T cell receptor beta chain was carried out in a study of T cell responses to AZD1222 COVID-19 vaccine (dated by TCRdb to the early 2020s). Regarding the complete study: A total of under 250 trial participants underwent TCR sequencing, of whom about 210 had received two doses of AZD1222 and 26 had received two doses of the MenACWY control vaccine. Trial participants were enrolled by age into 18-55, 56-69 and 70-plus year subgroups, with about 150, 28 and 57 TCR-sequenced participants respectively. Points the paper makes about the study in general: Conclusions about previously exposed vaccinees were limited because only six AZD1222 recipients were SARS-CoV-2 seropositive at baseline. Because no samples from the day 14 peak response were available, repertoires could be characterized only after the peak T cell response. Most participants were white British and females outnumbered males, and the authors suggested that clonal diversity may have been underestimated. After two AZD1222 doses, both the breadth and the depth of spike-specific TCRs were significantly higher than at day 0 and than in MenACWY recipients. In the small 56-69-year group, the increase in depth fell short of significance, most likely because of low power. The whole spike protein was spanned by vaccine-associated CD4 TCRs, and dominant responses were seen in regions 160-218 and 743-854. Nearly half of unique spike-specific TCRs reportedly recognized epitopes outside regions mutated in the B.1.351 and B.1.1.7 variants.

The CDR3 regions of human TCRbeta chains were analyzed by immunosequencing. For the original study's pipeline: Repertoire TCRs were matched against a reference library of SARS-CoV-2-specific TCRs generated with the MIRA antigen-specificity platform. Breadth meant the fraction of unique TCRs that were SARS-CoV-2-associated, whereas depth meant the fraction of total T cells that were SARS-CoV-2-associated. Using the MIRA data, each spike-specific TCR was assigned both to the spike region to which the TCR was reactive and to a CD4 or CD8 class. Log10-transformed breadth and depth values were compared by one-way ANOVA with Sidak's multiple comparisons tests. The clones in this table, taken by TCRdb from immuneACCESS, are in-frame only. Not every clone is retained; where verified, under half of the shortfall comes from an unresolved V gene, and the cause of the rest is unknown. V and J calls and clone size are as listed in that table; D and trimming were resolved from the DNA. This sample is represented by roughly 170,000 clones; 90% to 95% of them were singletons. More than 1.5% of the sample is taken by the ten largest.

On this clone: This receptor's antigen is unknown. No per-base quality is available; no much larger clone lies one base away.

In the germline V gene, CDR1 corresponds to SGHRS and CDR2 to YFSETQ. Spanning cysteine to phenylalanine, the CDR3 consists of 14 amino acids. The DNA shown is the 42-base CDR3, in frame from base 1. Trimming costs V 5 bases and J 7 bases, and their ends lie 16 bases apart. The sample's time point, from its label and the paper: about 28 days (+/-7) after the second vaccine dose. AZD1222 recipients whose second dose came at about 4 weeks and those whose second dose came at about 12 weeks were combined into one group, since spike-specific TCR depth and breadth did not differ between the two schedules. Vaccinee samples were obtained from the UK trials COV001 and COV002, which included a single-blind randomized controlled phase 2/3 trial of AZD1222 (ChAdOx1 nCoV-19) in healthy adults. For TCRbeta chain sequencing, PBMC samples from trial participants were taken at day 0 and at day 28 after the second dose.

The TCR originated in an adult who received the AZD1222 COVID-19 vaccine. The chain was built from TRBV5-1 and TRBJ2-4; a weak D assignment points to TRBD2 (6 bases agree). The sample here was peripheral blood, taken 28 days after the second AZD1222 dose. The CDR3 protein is CASSSKSGGNIQYF. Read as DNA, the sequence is TGCGCCAGCAGTTCTAAATCCGGAGGGAACATTCAGTACTTC. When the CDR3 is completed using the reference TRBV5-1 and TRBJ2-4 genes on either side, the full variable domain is KAGVTQTPRYLIKTRGQQVTLSCSPISGHRSVSWYQQTPGQGLQFLFEYFSETQRNKGNFPGRFSGRQFSNSRSEMNVSTLELGDSALYLCASSSKSGGNIQYFGAGTRLSVL.